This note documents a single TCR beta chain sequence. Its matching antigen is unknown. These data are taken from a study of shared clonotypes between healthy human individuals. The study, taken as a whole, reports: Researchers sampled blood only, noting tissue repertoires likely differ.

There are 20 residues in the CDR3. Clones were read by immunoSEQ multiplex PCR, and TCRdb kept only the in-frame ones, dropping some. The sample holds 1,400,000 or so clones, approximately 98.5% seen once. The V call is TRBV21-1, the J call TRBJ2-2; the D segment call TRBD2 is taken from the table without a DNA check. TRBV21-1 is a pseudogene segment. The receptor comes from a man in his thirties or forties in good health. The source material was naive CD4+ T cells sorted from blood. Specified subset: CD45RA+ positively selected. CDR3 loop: CASSKVRGLAGEQDTGELFF. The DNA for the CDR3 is TGTGCCAGCAGCAAAGTACGGGGACTAGCGGGAGAACAGGACACCGGGGAGCTGTTTTTT.